The 27 T cell receptor beta chains given below trace back to one sample, sequenced in a study of response to subunit inactivated influenza vaccine. TCRdb re-called the RT-PCR reads with MiXCR, one entry per CDR3 protein. This table holds around 540,000 distinct CDR3 sequences, about 10% found once. This sample comprised PBMCs from blood, obtained on the day of vaccination. The source of these receptors is a middle-aged man who received an inactivated influenza vaccine.

This clonotype was observed a few times. V and J are TRBV5-6 and TRBJ2-4; D uncertain. Trimming took 1 base from V and 3 from J, leaving 8 bases between them. The length of the CDR3 is 14 residues. The germline V gene encodes CDR1 SGHDT and CDR2 YYEEEE. CDR3 DNA: TGTGCCAGCAGCTTGAAGATGGTCAAAAACATTCAGTACTTC. This gives the protein CASSLKMVKNIQYF.

The chain joins TRBV10-3 to TRBJ1-5; D remains ambiguous. This CDR3 has 15 residues. Germline V gives CDR1 ENHRY, CDR2 SYGVKD. V was cut by 3 bases and J by 2 bases, with 11 bases left in between. CDR3 residues: CAISDHGGGNQPQHF. CDR3 in DNA: TGTGCCATCAGTGATCATGGTGGGGGCAATCAGCCCCAGCATTTT.

This clonotype was recorded at least ten times. This chain uses TRBV5-1 with TRBJ2-7; 7 positions agree with TRBD1. Germline CDR1 reads SGHRS; CDR2 reads YFSETQ. The CDR3 length is 15 residues. With 1 base clipped from V and 1 base from J, the junction kept 5 bases outside the gene matches. CDR3 residues: CASSLRGQGSYEQYF. As DNA, the CDR3 is TGCGCCAGCAGCTTGAGGGGGCAGGGGTCCTACGAGCAGTACTTC.

This chain links TRBV30 with TRBJ2-3; D is unclear. Germline lookup yields CDR1 GTSNPN and CDR2 SVGIG (reference sequence). The CDR3 contains 15 residues. V was cut by 3 bases and J by 1 base, with 14 bases left in between. The chain's CDR3 is CAWRGSNSGTDTQYF. CDR3 DNA sequence: TGTGCCTGGAGAGGATCCAATTCGGGCACAGATACGCAGTATTTT.

This clonotype was detected a few times. The V gene is TRBV19, the J gene TRBJ2-7; D is unresolved. CDR1 is LNHDA, CDR2 SQIVND, per germline (reference sequence). The CDR3 is 14 residues long. Trimming pared 7 bases from V and 0 bases from J, leaving 13 bases between. The CDR3 nucleotides read TGTGCCAGTACCGTAAGCGCCAGCTCCTACGAGCAGTACTTC. This translates into CASTVSASSYEQYF.

The sample holds many counts of this clonotype. The V call is TRBV27, the J call TRBJ1-6, with 7 bases aligning to TRBD1. V was pared by 4 bases and J by 4 bases, with 7 bases of the junction left unmatched. The CDR3 runs 16 residues. Germline V gene sequence: CDR1 MNHEY, CDR2 SMNVEV (reference sequence). CDR3 residues: CASSSSGTAYNSPLHF. In nucleotides, the CDR3 is TGTGCCAGCAGTTCCTCCGGGACAGCTTATAATTCACCCCTCCACTTT.

This clonotype was counted only a few times. The gene calls are TRBV20-1 and TRBJ2-7; D unclear. Germline loops: CDR1 DFQATT, CDR2 SNEGSKA (reference sequence). Trimming cost V 6 bases and J 0 bases, with 12 bases left between them. The CDR3 covers 13 residues. The CDR3 region is CSAPWRYSYEQYF. For the CDR3, the DNA is TGCAGTGCCCCGTGGCGCTACTCCTACGAGCAGTACTTC.

The V and J genes are TRBV10-3 and TRBJ2-1; D is undetermined. The V and J ends lost 2 bases and 3 bases respectively, with 8 bases between them. CDR3 length: 14 residues. Germline CDR1 ENHRY, CDR2 SYGVKD. CDR3 in amino acids: CAISEGIDYNEQFF. The CDR3, as DNA: TGTGCCATCAGTGAGGGTATAGACTACAATGAGCAGTTCTTC.

This rearrangement joins TRBV2 to TRBJ2-1; TRBD2 aligns across 12 bases. V shed 1 base and J 0 bases; nucleotides not matched to a gene: 7. The germline V gene encodes CDR1 SNHLY and CDR2 FYNNEI. This CDR3 is 19 amino acids long. This CDR3 is CASSEVRLAGELSYNEQFF. CDR3 DNA: TGTGCCAGCAGTGAAGTTCGACTAGCGGGGGAACTCTCCTACAATGAGCAGTTCTTC. The entire variable domain, with the rest obtained from reference TRBV2 and TRBJ2-1, is as follows: EPEVTQTPSHQVTQMGQEVILRCVPISNHLYFYWYRQILGQKVEFLVSFYNNEISEKSEIFDDQFSVERPDGSNFTLKIRSTKLEDSAMYFCASSEVRLAGELSYNEQFFGPGTRLTVL.

There are many counts of this clonotype. This rearrangement joins TRBV5-1 to TRBJ2-3; D perhaps matches TRBD1 (6 bases). The CDR3 loop spans 16 amino acids. Germline lookup yields CDR1 SGHRS and CDR2 YFSETQ. Trimming removed 4 bases at V and 3 bases at J, with 18 bases between. CDR3 bases: TGCGCCAGCAGCCCCAGAGGGGGATTGATGACAGATACGCAGTATTTT. Translated, it gives CASSPRGGLMTDTQYF.

The sample holds a few counts of this clonotype. The chain has TRBV7-2 and TRBJ2-5; 11 bases align to TRBD2. CDR1 SGHTA and CDR2 FQGNSA come from the germline V gene. This CDR3 has 14 amino acids. Trimming took 4 bases from V and 7 from J; bases not matched to a gene: 5. In DNA form, the CDR3 reads TGTGCCAGCAGCTATAGCGGGGGGGTTGTGACCCAGTACTTC. Translating it yields CASSYSGGVVTQYF. Variable domain in full (rest from reference TRBV7-2 and TRBJ2-5): GAGVSQSPSNKVTEKGKDVELRCDPISGHTALYWYRQSLGQGLEFLIYFQGNSAPDKSGLPSDRFSAERTGGSVSTLTIQRTQQEDSAVYLCASSYSGGVVTQYFGPGTRLLVL.

This clonotype was seen a handful of times. The rearrangement uses TRBV7-9 and TRBJ2-7; D unclear. With 5 bases removed from V and 7 bases from J, the gap between germline ends came to 9 bases. Germline V gene sequence: CDR1 SEHNR, CDR2 FQNEAQ (reference sequence). The CDR3 runs to 11 residues. Here the CDR3 DNA reads TGTGCCAGCAGCCCTCCCTGGGAGCAGTACTTC. Its protein product is CASSPPWEQYF.

This clonotype appeared many times. The chain carries TRBV5-1 and TRBJ2-3, with 13 positions matching TRBD2. CDR3 length: 14 residues. Germline CDR1 SGHRS, CDR2 YFSETQ. V dropped 3 bases and J dropped 6; count of bases not matched to a gene: 1. In DNA, the CDR3 is TGCGCCAGCAGCTCGACTAGCGGGAGGGATACGCAGTATTTT. The encoded protein is CASSSTSGRDTQYF.

The table lists this clonotype with a few counts. V usage is TRBV7-2 and J usage is TRBJ2-7; the D gene is possibly TRBD1 (5 bases). CDR1 and CDR2 from the germline V gene are SGHTA and FQGNSA. V dropped 3 bases and J dropped 5 bases, with 14 bases sitting between them. This CDR3 contains 14 residues. The CDR3 loop is CASSFNPGINEQYF. DNA of the CDR3: TGTGCCAGCAGCTTTAATCCAGGGATCAACGAGCAGTACTTC. Using reference TRBV7-2 and TRBJ2-7 for the parts outside the CDR3, the full variable domain is GAGVSQSPSNKVTEKGKDVELRCDPISGHTALYWYRQSLGQGLEFLIYFQGNSAPDKSGLPSDRFSAERTGGSVSTLTIQRTQQEDSAVYLCASSFNPGINEQYFGPGTRLTVT.

This clonotype was picked up a small number of times. This rearrangement joins TRBV7-2 to TRBJ1-5, with no clear D. Germline V gives CDR1 SGHTA, CDR2 FQGNSA. CDR3 length: 13 residues. V lost 6 bases, J lost 5 bases, and 11 bases lay in between. CDR3 coding DNA: TGTGCCAGCAGACGTAACTCCTATCAGCCCCAGCATTTT. Translating gives CASRRNSYQPQHF.

V gene TRBV15 combines with J gene TRBJ2-7; no definite D call. The CDR3 runs to 13 residues. Trimming left V 0 bases short and J 5 bases short, with 8 bases between. Germline V gene data show CDR1 as LNHNV and CDR2 as YYDKDF (reference sequence). The CDR3 protein is CATSRDLLHEQYF. The CDR3 nucleotides are TGTGCCACCAGCAGAGATCTCCTGCACGAGCAGTACTTC.

This clonotype was seen a few times. The chain uses TRBV4-3 and TRBJ2-3, with D perhaps matching TRBD1 (6 bases). The CDR3 spans 16 residues. V dropped 1 base and J dropped 2 bases, with 13 bases sitting between them. Per germline, CDR1 LGHNA and CDR2 YSLEER. The CDR3 loop reads CASSQGGGGFTDTQYF. DNA for the CDR3: TGCGCCAGCAGCCAAGGAGGGGGTGGCTTCACAGATACGCAGTATTTT.

This clonotype was detected many times. This chain joins TRBV28 and TRBJ2-5; 13 bases agree with TRBD2. V was pared by 5 bases and J by 4 bases, with 10 bases of the junction left unmatched. Germline V CDR1 and CDR2: MDHEN, SYDVKM. The CDR3 is made up of 17 amino acids. CDR3 nucleotide sequence: TGTGCCAGCAGTCCAGGCGTGACTAGCGGGGGGATAGAGACCCAGTACTTC. Amino acids: CASSPGVTSGGIETQYF. Drawing the rest from reference TRBV28 and TRBJ2-5, the complete variable domain is DVKVTQSSRYLVKRTGEKVFLECVQDMDHENMFWYRQDPGLGLRLIYFSYDVKMKEKGDIPEGYSVSREKKERFSLILESASTNQTSMYLCASSPGVTSGGIETQYFGPGTRLLVL.

This chain uses TRBV12-3 or TRBV12-4 with TRBJ2-1; 8 positions match TRBD2. The junction had 14 bases not matched to a gene; V was cut back by 5 bases and J by 2 bases. CDR3 size: 18 residues. CDR3 loop: CASSPYSSSGRTYNEQFF. The CDR3, as DNA: TGTGCCAGCAGTCCTTATTCCTCTAGCGGGCGGACCTACAATGAGCAGTTCTTC.

The genes are TRBV6-5 and TRBJ2-2; D is ambiguous. The CDR3 extends over 14 amino acids. V was clipped by 0 bases and J by 5 bases, with 7 bases between them. Germline V gene data show CDR1 as MNHEY and CDR2 as SVGAGI. The DNA of the CDR3 is TGTGCCAGCAGTTACTCAGGCCGGACCGGGGAGCTGTTTTTT. As protein: CASSYSGRTGELFF.

CDR3 DNA sequence: TGTGCCAGCAGCTCACTTACATATGCCTACAATGAGCAGTTCTTC. Translating it yields CASSSLTYAYNEQFF. The chain carries TRBV7-9 and TRBJ2-1; D not resolved. Germline CDR1 reads SEHNR; CDR2 reads FQNEAQ (reference sequence). Trimming pared 4 bases from V and 2 bases from J, leaving 12 bases between. This CDR3 has 15 amino acids.

This chain connects TRBV5-1 to TRBJ1-6; possible D gene TRBD1, 5 bases. This CDR3 is 16 amino acids long. From germline, CDR1 is SGHRS and CDR2 YFSETQ. V lost 0 bases and J lost 7, with 14 bases in between. The CDR3 nucleotides read TGCGCCAGCAGCTTGGCATTGGGGCAGCAAAATTCACCCCTCCACTTT. It codes for CASSLALGQQNSPLHF.

The genes are TRBV15 and TRBJ2-5; D could derive from TRBD1 or TRBD2 (5 bases each). Trimming removed 0 bases at V and 5 bases at J, with 13 bases between. The CDR3 extends over 15 amino acids. The germline V gene has CDR1 LNHNV and CDR2 YYDKDF (reference sequence). CDR3 sequence (DNA): TGTGCCACCAGCAGAGACTTGGGGGTTGGGGAGACCCAGTACTTC. Encoded protein: CATSRDLGVGETQYF.

The chain joins TRBV28 to TRBJ2-3; either TRBD1 or TRBD2 may supply D (6 bases each). CDR3 length: 17 residues. Trimming stripped 6 bases from V and 0 bases from J, with 19 bases between. Germline V gives CDR1 MDHEN, CDR2 SYDVKM. The CDR3 spells CASSPQVGGRSTDTQYF. The CDR3 DNA reads TGTGCCAGCAGCCCACAAGTTGGGGGGCGGAGCACAGATACGCAGTATTTT.

The chain combines TRBV10-3 with TRBJ2-2; 7 bases are shared with TRBD1. This CDR3 region has 15 residues. Per germline, CDR1 ENHRY and CDR2 SYGVKD. J lost 0 bases, V lost 10 bases, and 8 bases had no gene match. The CDR3 DNA sequence: TGTGCCACCAAAGAAGGGGGCGCGAACACCGGGGAGCTGTTTTTT. The encoded protein is CATKEGGANTGELFF.

This clonotype was seen more than once but under ten times. The DNA for the CDR3 is TGCGCCAGCAGCCAAACTATATCCTACGAGCAGTACTTC. Protein product: CASSQTISYEQYF. The chain employs TRBV4-1 and TRBJ2-7; D is undetermined. The CDR3 extends over 13 amino acids. The germline V gene has CDR1 MGHRA and CDR2 YSYEKL. Trimming removed 2 bases from V and 1 base from J, with 6 bases in between.

In its sample, this clonotype was seen a few times. A read error may produce the germline difference seen at one junction end. The gene calls are TRBV7-7 and TRBJ2-3; D is ambiguous. Germline V gives CDR1 SSHAT, CDR2 FNYEAQ (reference sequence). The CDR3 has 13 amino acids. The CDR3 spells CASSRGRADTQYF. The CDR3 DNA sequence: TGTGCTAGCAGCAGAGGACGGGCAGATACGCAGTATTTT.